The rows below give T cell receptor beta chains drawn from one sample of a study of T cell responses to AZD1222 COVID-19 vaccine. Generated by immunoSEQ multiplex PCR, the TCRdb table keeps only in-frame clones and is missing some. The data show tens of thousands of clones, with more than 75% seen just once and 4% to 5% held by the top ten. The specimen was peripheral blood, collected on day 0 of AZD1222 vaccination. These receptors came from an adult in good health. CDR3s include the opening cysteine and the closing phenylalanine or tryptophan. A D gene is named only where the DNA matches it firmly. Clone size, where shown, is once, few, many, or a class for clones that have expanded.

j_call | v_call | clone_size | d_call | cdr3_nt | cdr3_aa
TRBJ1-2 | TRBV24-1 | - | - | TGTGCCACCAGTGCAGGGAATTCTAACTATGGCTACACCTTC | CATSAGNSNYGYTF
TRBJ1-1 | TRBV19 | - | - | TGTGCCAGTAGTGGGGGGAACACTGAAGCTTTCTTT | CASSGGNTEAFF
TRBJ2-3 | TRBV7-9 | - | TRBD1 | TGTGCCAGCAGTCGTATTACAGGGGCCACAGATACGCAGTATTTT | CASSRITGATDTQYF
TRBJ1-2 | TRBV2 | - | TRBD1 | TGTGCCAGCAGTTCACAGGGGGCGCAGTACTATGGCTACACCTTC | CASSSQGAQYYGYTF
TRBJ1-1 | TRBV20-1 | once | - | TGCAGTGCCTACAGAAGCCTTGAAGCTTTCTTT | CSAYRSLEAFF
TRBJ1-4 | TRBV6-5 | - | TRBD1 | TGTGCCAGCAGGGGGACAGGGACGGATGAAAAACTGTTTTTT | CASRGTGTDEKLFF
TRBJ1-1 | TRBV3-1/TRBV3-2 | - | - | TGTGCCAGCAGCTCAAAGCGGGCCATCCGGGGCACTGAAGCTTTCTTT | CASSSKRAIRGTEAFF
TRBJ2-2 | TRBV27 | - | - | TGTGCCAGCGCCTCGGGACAACTAGACACCGGGGAGCTGTTTTTT | CASASGQLDTGELFF
TRBJ1-1 | TRBV7-8 | - | TRBD1 | TGTGCCAGCAGCTTGGCGACAGGGGGCCGCACTGAAGCTTTCTTT | CASSLATGGRTEAFF
TRBJ1-1 | TRBV7-9 | - | - | TGTGCCAGCAGCCCGTCTGGGGTGAGGAACACTGAAGCTTTCTTT | CASSPSGVRNTEAFF